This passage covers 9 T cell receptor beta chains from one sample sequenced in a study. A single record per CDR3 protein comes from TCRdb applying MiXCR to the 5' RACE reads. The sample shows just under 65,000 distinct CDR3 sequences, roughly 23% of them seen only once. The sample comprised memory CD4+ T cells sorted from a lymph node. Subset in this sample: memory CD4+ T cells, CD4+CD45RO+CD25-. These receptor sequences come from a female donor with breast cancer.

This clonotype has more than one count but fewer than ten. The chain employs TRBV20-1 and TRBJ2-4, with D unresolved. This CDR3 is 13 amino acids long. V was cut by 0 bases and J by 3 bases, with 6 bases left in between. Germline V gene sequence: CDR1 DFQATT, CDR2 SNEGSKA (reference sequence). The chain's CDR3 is CSARDTGKNIQYF. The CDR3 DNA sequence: TGCAGTGCTAGAGATACGGGCAAAAACATTCAGTACTTC.

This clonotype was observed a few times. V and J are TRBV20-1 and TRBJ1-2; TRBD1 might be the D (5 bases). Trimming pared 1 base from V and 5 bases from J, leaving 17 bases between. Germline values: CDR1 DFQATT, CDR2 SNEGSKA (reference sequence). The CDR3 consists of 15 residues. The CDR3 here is CSARGPTELIYGYTF. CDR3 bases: TGCAGTGCTAGAGGTCCGACAGAGCTAATTTATGGCTACACCTTC.

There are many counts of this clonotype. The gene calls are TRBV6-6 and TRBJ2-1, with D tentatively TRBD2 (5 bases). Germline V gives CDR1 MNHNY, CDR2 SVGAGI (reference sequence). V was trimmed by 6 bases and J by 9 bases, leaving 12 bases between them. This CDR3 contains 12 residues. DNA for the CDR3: TGTGCCAGCAGGGACCGCGAGGGTGAGCAGTTCTTC. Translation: CASRDREGEQFF.

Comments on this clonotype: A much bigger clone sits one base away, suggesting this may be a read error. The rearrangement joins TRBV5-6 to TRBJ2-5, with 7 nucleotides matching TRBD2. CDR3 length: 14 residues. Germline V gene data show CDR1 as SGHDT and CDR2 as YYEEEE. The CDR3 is CVSLGGRGQETQYF. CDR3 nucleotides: TGTGTCAGCCTAGGCGGGAGAGGACAAGAGACCCAGTACTTC.

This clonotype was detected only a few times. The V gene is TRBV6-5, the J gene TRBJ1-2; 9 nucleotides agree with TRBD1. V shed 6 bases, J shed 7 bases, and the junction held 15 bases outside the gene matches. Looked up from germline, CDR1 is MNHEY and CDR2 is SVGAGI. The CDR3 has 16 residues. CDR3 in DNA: TGTGCCAGCAGCTCTAAACCGGGACAGGGAGGTACTGGCTACACCTTC. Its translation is CASSSKPGQGGTGYTF.

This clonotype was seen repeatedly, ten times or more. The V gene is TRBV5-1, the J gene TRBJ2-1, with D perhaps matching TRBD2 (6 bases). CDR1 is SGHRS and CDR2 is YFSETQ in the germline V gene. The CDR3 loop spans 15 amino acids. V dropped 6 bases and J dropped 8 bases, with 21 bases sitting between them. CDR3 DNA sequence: TGCGCCAGCACGCTAGCGAACCGTCAGTTCGATGAGCAGTTCTTC. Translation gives CASTLANRQFDEQFF.

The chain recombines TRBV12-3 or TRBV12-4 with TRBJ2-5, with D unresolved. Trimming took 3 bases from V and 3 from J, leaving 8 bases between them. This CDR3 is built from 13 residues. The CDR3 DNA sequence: TGTGCCAGCAGTTTTCTGGCGGAAGAGACCCAGTACTTC. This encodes CASSFLAEETQYF.

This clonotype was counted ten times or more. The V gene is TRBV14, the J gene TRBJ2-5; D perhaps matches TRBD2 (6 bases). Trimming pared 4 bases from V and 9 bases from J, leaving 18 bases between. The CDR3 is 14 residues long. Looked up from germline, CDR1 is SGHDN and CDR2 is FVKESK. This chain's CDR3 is CASSLTRPPGAQYF. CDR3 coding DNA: TGTGCCAGCAGCCTGACTCGGCCCCCGGGGGCCCAGTACTTC.

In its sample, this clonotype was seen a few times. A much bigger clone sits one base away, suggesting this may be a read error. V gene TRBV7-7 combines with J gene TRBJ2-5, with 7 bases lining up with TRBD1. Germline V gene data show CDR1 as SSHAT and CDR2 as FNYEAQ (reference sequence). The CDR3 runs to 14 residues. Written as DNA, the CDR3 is TGTGCTGGCAGCATAGGACAGGACGGAGAGACCCAGTACTTC. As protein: CAGSIGQDGETQYF.